Listed here are 8 T cell receptor beta chains from one sample, sequenced in a study of identical twins. TCRdb re-called the 5' RACE reads with MiXCR, one entry per CDR3 protein. The profile covers 200,000 to 250,000 distinct CDR3 sequences, with roughly 7% appearing a single time and approximately 3.7% taken by the ten largest. These records were also assigned to another study, of yellow fever vaccine responses in identical twins.

Sequences were obtained from memory (CD45RO+) T cells sorted from blood. The receptor source for this set is a woman under 30 in good health.

This clonotype was counted at least ten times. The chain uses TRBV28 and TRBJ2-2; no definite D call. Germline values: CDR1 MDHEN, CDR2 SYDVKM. Trimming took 6 bases from V and 4 from J, leaving 15 bases between them. There are 15 residues in the CDR3. CDR3 sequence (DNA): TGTGCCAGCAGCCCCCCGGGCCGTACCACCGGGGAGCTGTTTTTT. Protein product: CASSPPGRTTGELFF.

This chain connects TRBV6-5 to TRBJ1-6; tentative D call: TRBD1 (6 bases). This CDR3 contains 18 residues. Germline V gene sequence: CDR1 MNHEY, CDR2 SVGAGI. V was shortened by 0 bases and J by 1 base, with 13 bases between the two germline ends. In nucleotides, the CDR3 is TGTGCCAGCAGTTACTCAGGGGGACATGGATCCTATAATTCACCCCTCCACTTT. It yields the protein CASSYSGGHGSYNSPLHF.

This clonotype was counted many times. The gene calls are TRBV12-3 or TRBV12-4 and TRBJ2-2; TRBD1 matches at 8 bases. The CDR3 sequence is 16 residues long. With V trimmed by 6 bases and J by 6 bases, 12 bases remained unmatched. The CDR3 sequence is CASSPGQGRQAGELFF. CDR3 coding DNA: TGTGCCAGCAGCCCTGGACAGGGACGACAAGCCGGGGAGCTGTTTTTT.

This clonotype was counted at least ten times. This sequence joins TRBV5-1 and TRBJ2-1; 9 bases are a match to TRBD2. CDR1 and CDR2 (germline): SGHRS, YFSETQ. Trimming took 3 bases from V and 6 from J; bases not matched to a gene: 7. This CDR3 has 15 residues. CDR3 DNA: TGCGCCAGCAGCTCCCCCGGGACTAGCAGCAATGAGCAGTTCTTC. Translated: CASSSPGTSSNEQFF. Full variable domain (outside the CDR3, taken from reference TRBV5-1 and TRBJ2-1): KAGVTQTPRYLIKTRGQQVTLSCSPISGHRSVSWYQQTPGQGLQFLFEYFSETQRNKGNFPGRFSGRQFSNSRSEMNVSTLELGDSALYLCASSSPGTSSNEQFFGPGTRLTVL.

The chain combines TRBV5-6 with TRBJ2-5; 11 bases map to TRBD2. The germline CDR1 and CDR2 sequences are SGHDT and YYEEEE. The CDR3 contains 16 residues. Trimming at V came to 3 bases and at J to 3 bases, leaving 7 bases not matched to a gene. CDR3 DNA sequence: TGTGCCAGCAGCTGGCTAGCGGGGGGATTTGAAGAGACCCAGTACTTC. This translates into CASSWLAGGFEETQYF.

This rearrangement joins TRBV27 to TRBJ2-7, with D possibly called TRBD1 or TRBD2 (5 bases each). Germline V gene lookup returns CDR1 MNHEY and CDR2 SMNVEV (reference sequence). The CDR3 loop spans 16 amino acids. V was trimmed by 6 bases and J by 3 bases, leaving 21 bases between them. CDR3 protein: CASRPPGTQGNYEQYF. The CDR3, as DNA: TGTGCCAGCAGGCCGCCCGGGACCCAGGGCAACTACGAGCAGTACTTC.

This clonotype has ten or more counts. The chain recombines TRBV2 with TRBJ1-6, with 9 nucleotides matching TRBD1. V gave up 6 bases and J gave up 7 bases; unmatched junction bases: 4. The CDR3 totals 14 residues. CDR1 and CDR2 from the germline V gene are SNHLY and FYNNEI. The CDR3 reads CASRGQGWNSPLHF. Here the CDR3 DNA reads TGTGCCAGCAGGGGACAGGGTTGGAATTCACCCCTCCACTTT.

In this sample, this clonotype turned up a few times. The J gene is TRBJ1-5, the V gene TRBV6-1; no firm D call. This CDR3 is 15 amino acids long. Germline assignment: CDR1 MNHNS and CDR2 SASEGT. Trimming shortened V by 6 bases and J by 0 bases, and 12 bases separated the two germline ends. The CDR3 DNA reads as TGTGCCAGCAGCGTGACATATAATAGCAATCAGCCCCAGCATTTT. As protein: CASSVTYNSNQPQHF.